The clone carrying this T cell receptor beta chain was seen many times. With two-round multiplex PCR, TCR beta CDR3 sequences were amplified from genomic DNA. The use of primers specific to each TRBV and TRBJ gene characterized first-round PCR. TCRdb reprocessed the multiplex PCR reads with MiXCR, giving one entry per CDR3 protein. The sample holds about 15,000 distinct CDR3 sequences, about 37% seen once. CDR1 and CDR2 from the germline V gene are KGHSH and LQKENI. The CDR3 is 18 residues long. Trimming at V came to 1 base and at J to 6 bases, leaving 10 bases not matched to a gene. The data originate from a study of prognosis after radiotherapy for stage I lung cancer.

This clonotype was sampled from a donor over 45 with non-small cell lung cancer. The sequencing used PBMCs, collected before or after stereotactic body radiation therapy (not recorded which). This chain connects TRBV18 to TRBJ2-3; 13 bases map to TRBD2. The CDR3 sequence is CASSPLPLAGGTFDTQYF. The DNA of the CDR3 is TGTGCCAGCTCACCACTGCCACTAGCGGGGGGGACCTTTGATACGCAGTATTTT. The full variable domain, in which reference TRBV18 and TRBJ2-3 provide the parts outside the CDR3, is NAGVMQNPRHLVRRRGQEARLRCSPMKGHSHVYWYRQLPEEGLKFMVYLQKENIIDESGMPKERFSAEFPKEGPSILRIQQVVRGDSAAYFCASSPLPLAGGTFDTQYFGPGTRLTVL.